The text below deals with one T cell receptor beta chain. No antigen is known for it. This sample was taken from a study of cytotoxic CD8 clonotypes in ibrutinib-treated CLL. Notes on the study in general: The study found clonality rose at ibrutinib response, then fell toward baseline at progression. Public clonotypes showed up rarely, and on treatment they shrank or held steady.

The germline V gene has CDR1 MDHEN and CDR2 SYDVKM. Between the trimmed V and J ends, which lost 3 bases and 8 bases, there was a span of 13 bases. The CDR3 is 14 amino acids. Produced via immunoSEQ multiplex PCR; TCRdb's table is partial and in-frame only. This table holds hundreds of thousands of clones, 79% found once. The specimen was PBMCs, collected after 12 months of ibrutinib treatment. J is TRBJ1-4 and V is TRBV28, with no clear D. The clonotype comes from a human donor with chronic lymphocytic leukemia. The CDR3 region has the DNA TGTGCCAGCAGTTTTGGAGGGTTGGAGGAAAAACTGTTTTTT. Protein sequence: CASSFGGLEEKLFF.